This TCR beta chain was retrieved from a study of CD8 T cells in Susac syndrome. The study's findings and limits: By the study's own acknowledgment, its TCR sequencing and HLA analysis included relatively few individuals.

CD8+ and CD4+ T cells taken from blood had their TCR beta sequenced. Negative isolation yielded CD8+ and CD4+ T cells; FACS enriched TEMRA cells. A remark on this clonotype: The antigen remains undetermined.

An amount of RNA that ranged from about 0.45 to 1 ug was reverse transcribed with random hexamers. Amplification of TCR beta CDR3 used immunoSEQ multiplex PCR across 54 Vbeta and 13 Jbeta. TCRdb redid the calling of the immunoSEQ multiplex PCR reads with MiXCR, one entry per CDR3 protein. The table lists fewer than 300,000 distinct CDR3 sequences, approximately 85% of them singletons. Germline CDR1 and CDR2: SEHNR and FQNEAQ (reference sequence). The CDR3 length is 14 residues. Between the trimmed V and J ends, which lost 5 bases and 4 bases, there was a span of 11 bases. The TCR sequence derives from a human donor with multiple sclerosis. This chain uses TRBV7-9 with TRBJ2-2, with D hard to call. The material sequenced was CD8+ T cells from PBMCs. The CDR3 DNA reads TGTGCCAGCAGCCTGCCCTGGGGCACCGGGGAGCTGTTTTTT. Translating gives CASSLPWGTGELFF.